Below, 3 T cell receptor beta chains from the same sample are listed, as sequenced in a study of response to subunit inactivated influenza vaccine. MiXCR, run by TCRdb on the RT-PCR reads, gives a single entry per CDR3 protein. This repertoire shows approximately 500,000 distinct CDR3 sequences, less than 25% found once; its top ten account for around 2.8%. Separately, the same data were catalogued under a study of T cells expressing NK-cell markers. That report notes: cDNA encoding TCR beta was synthesized via 5'RACE template switching incorporating UMIs.

The sample in question was CD4+ T cells sorted from PBMCs, obtained 11 to 12 days after vaccination. These receptors all stem from a man in his fifties who received an inactivated influenza vaccine.

This clonotype was detected only a few times. This rearrangement joins TRBV12-3 or TRBV12-4 to TRBJ2-7; D could derive from TRBD1 or TRBD2 (5 bases each). V gave up 3 bases and J gave up 3 bases, with 12 bases separating them. The CDR3 contains 14 residues. The CDR3 loop reads CASSFSGTDYEQYF. The CDR3 bases are TGTGCCAGCAGTTTCTCCGGGACCGACTACGAGCAGTACTTC.

The table lists this clonotype with a few counts. The chain recombines TRBV7-8 with TRBJ2-1; 12 bases are shared with TRBD2. Germline CDR1 is SGHVS and CDR2 is FQNEAQ. With 4 bases clipped from V and 5 bases from J, the junction kept 24 bases outside the gene matches. CDR3 length: 22 residues. CDR3 DNA sequence: TGTGCCAGCAGCTCCGGGATAGGACTAGCGGGATGGGTTGAGTCTAATAACAATGAGCAGTTCTTC. Its protein product is CASSSGIGLAGWVESNNNEQFF.

This clonotype has more than one count but fewer than ten. The rearrangement links TRBV4-2 to TRBJ2-3, with D unclear. The CDR3 consists of 18 residues. Between the trimmed V and J ends, which lost 0 bases and 4 bases, there was a span of 20 bases. Germline-derived CDR1 and CDR2 are LGHNA and YNFKEQ. DNA for the CDR3: TGTGCCAGCAGCCAAGATCGAATCCCTTTCTCAAGCGCAGATACGCAGTATTTT. Translated, it gives CASSQDRIPFSSADTQYF.